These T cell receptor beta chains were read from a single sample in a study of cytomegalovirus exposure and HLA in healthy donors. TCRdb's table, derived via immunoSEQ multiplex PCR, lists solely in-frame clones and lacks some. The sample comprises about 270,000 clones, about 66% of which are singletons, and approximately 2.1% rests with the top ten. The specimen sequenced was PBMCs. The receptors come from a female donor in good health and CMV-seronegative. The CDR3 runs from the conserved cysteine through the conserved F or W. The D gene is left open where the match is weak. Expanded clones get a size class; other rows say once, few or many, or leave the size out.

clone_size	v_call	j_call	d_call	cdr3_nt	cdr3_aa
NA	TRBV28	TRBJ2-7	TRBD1	TGTGCCAGCAGTCCACCGGGACAGCTTTACGAGCAGTACTTC	CASSPPGQLYEQYF
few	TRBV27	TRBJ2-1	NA	TGTGCCAGCAGTTCGATAGCGGAGGCCTACAATGAGCAGTTCTTC	CASSSIAEAYNEQFF
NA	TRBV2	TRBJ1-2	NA	TGTGCCAGCAGTGAAGACAGGGTTACCTATGGCTACACCTTC	CASSEDRVTYGYTF
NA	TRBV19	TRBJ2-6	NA	TGTGCCAGTAGTGGTTCCGGGGGGCACCGCTTTAGCTCTGGGGCCAACGTCCTGACTTTC	CASSGSGGHRFSSGANVLTF
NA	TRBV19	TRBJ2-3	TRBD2	TGTGCCAGTAGTATCCTGGGAGGGCTGCCAGATACGCAGTATTTT	CASSILGGLPDTQYF
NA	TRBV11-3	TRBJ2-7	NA	TGTGCCAGCAGCTTAGATTGGCAGGCCGAGCAGTACTTC	CASSLDWQAEQYF
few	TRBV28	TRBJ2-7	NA	TGTGCCAGCCCCCCCGGGAGAGGATCAAGTGCGGCCTACGAGCAGTACTTC	CASPPGRGSSAAYEQYF
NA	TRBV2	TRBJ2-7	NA	TGTGCCAGCAGTGAAGCTCGGTACAGGTCGGGCGAGCAGTACTTC	CASSEARYRSGEQYF
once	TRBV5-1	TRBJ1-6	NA	TGCGCCAGCAGCCCTCGACAGCAATATAATTCACCCCTCCACTTT	CASSPRQQYNSPLHF
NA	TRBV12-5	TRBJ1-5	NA	TGTGCTAGTGGTTTTTCGGGAGAGAGCAATCAGCCCCAGCATTTT	CASGFSGESNQPQHF
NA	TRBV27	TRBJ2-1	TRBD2	TGTGCCAGCAGTTGGACTAGCGGGAGGGCCGACAATGAGCAGTTCTTC	CASSWTSGRADNEQFF
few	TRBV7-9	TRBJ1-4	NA	TGTTCCAGCAGCCGTATAAGGGGGGGTAATGAAAAACTGTTTTTT	CSSSRIRGGNEKLFF
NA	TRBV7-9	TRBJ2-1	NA	TGTGCCAGCAGCTTCCTTCTGTATGAGCAGTTCTTC	CASSFLLYEQFF
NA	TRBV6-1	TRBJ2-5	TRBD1	TGTGCCAGCAGTGAAGCGAAGACAGGGTTGAAGACCCAGTACTTC	CASSEAKTGLKTQYF
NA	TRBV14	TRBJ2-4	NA	TGTGCCAGCAGCCAAGGCCAGGCCAAAAACATTCAGTACTTC	CASSQGQAKNIQYF
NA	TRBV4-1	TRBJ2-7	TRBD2	TGCGCCAGCAGCCCCCGGACTAGCGGGGGTGTCGAGCAGTACTTC	CASSPRTSGGVEQYF
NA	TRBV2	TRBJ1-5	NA	TGTGCCAGCAGTGAAGCACCCCGCCCGGGATTAAATCAGCCCCAGCATTTT	CASSEAPRPGLNQPQHF
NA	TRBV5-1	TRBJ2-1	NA	TGCGCCAGCAGCTTGGAGGGAGGAAGGAATGAGCAGTTCTTC	CASSLEGGRNEQFF
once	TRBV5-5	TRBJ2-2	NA	TGTGCCAGCAGCTTGACGAGTAGCACCAACACCGGGGAGCTGTTTTTT	CASSLTSSTNTGELFF
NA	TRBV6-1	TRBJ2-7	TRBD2	TGTGCCAGCAGTGCTAGCGGGAGGGGAGCCTACGAGCAGTACTTC	CASSASGRGAYEQYF
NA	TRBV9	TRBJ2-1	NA	TGTGCCAGCAGCTCACGCAGATCCTCCTACAATGAGCAGTTCTTC	CASSSRRSSYNEQFF
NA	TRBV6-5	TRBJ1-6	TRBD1	TGTGCCAGCAGACCTCCAGGGGGCAGTAATTCACCCCTCCACTTT	CASRPPGGSNSPLHF
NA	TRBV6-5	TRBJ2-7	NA	TGTGCCAGCAGTTACCCGGGGGACGGGGTGGGCGAGCAGTACTTC	CASSYPGDGVGEQYF
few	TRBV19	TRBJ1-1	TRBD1	TGTGCCAGTAGTGGCTCGACAGGGAAAGCTTTCTTT	CASSGSTGKAFF
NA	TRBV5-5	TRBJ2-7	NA	TGTGCCAGCAGCTTGTCGGCATCGAGTCAGGCCTACGAGCAGTACTTC	CASSLSASSQAYEQYF
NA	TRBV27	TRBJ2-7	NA	TGTGCCAGCAGTTTTACAGGGTCCGAGCAGTACTTC	CASSFTGSEQYF
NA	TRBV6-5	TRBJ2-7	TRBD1	TGTGCCAGCAGCACCGGGACAGGGACTCGGGAGCAGTACTTC	CASSTGTGTREQYF
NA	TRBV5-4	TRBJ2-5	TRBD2	TGTGCCAGCAGCTTAGGGGTAGCGGGAGGCCAGGAGACCCAGTACTTC	CASSLGVAGGQETQYF
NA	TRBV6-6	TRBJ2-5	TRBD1	TGTGCCAGCAGACGACTGGGACAGGGTCTAGAGACCCAGTACTTC	CASRRLGQGLETQYF
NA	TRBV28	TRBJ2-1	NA	TGTGCCAGCAGTACCCGCAGGGGGCAGTTCTTC	CASSTRRGQFF
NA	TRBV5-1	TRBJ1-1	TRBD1	TGCGCCAGCAGCTTGTCCCTGGACAGGGGCACTGAAGCTTTCTTT	CASSLSLDRGTEAFF
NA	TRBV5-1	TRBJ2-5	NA	TGCGCCAGCAGCTTGCATGAGGAGACCCAGTACTTC	CASSLHEETQYF
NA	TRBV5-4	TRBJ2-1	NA	TGTGCCAGCAGCTTGGGGGGAGTGCCCAATGAGCAGTTCTTC	CASSLGGVPNEQFF
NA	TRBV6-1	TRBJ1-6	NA	TGTGCCAGCAGTGAAGCACGGACAGCTCAGAATTCACCCCTCCACTTT	CASSEARTAQNSPLHF
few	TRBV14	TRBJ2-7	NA	TGTGCCAGCAGCCAAGGCCCGGGACTTCCTTCCCACGAGCAGTACTTC	CASSQGPGLPSHEQYF
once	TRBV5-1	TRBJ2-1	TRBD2	TGCGCCAGCAGCTTGGCCGGGCTAGCGGGAGTCAATGAGCAGTTCTTC	CASSLAGLAGVNEQFF
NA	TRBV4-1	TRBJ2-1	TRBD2	TGCGCCAGCAGCCAAGGTAGCGGGAACGGAAATGAGCAGTTCTTC	CASSQGSGNGNEQFF
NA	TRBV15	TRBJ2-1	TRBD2	TGTGCCACCAGCAGAGATTTAAGGGCTTGGGCTAGCGGGACCAATGAGCAGTTCTTC	CATSRDLRAWASGTNEQFF
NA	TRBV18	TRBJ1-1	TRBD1	TGTGCCAGCTCACCCCGACAGGGACAGGGGAACACTGAAGCTTTCTTT	CASSPRQGQGNTEAFF
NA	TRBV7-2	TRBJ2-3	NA	TGTGCCAGCAGACCGACTAGGGACACAGATACGCAGTATTTT	CASRPTRDTDTQYF
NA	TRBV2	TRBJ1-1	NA	TGTGCCAGCAATAACGGGGACACTGAAGCTTTCTTT	CASNNGDTEAFF
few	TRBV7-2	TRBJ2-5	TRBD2	TGTGCCAGCAGCTTAGGATGGCTAGCGGGAGTATCAGAGACCCAGTACTTC	CASSLGWLAGVSETQYF
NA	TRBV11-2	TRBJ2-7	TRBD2	TGTGCCAGCAGCTTAGTCGGGGGGTCCCTGAATGAGCAGTACTTC	CASSLVGGSLNEQYF
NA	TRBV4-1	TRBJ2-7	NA	TGCGCCAGCAGCCAAGAATCATACGAGCAGTACTTC	CASSQESYEQYF
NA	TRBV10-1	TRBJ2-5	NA	TGCGCCAGCAGCGTGGGAGAGTCGTACCAAGAGACCCAGTACTTC	CASSVGESYQETQYF
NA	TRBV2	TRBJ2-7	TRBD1	TGTGCCAGCAGTATTTTCAGGACAGGGATAGCCTACGAGCAGTACTTC	CASSIFRTGIAYEQYF
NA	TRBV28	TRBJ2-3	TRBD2	TGTGCCAGCAGTCTCGACCTCGGGACTAGCGGGGGCCGGATCACAGATACGCAGTATTTT	CASSLDLGTSGGRITDTQYF
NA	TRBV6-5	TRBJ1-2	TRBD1	TGTGCCAGCAGAACGACAGGGAGAGGCTTCTATGGCTACACCTTC	CASRTTGRGFYGYTF
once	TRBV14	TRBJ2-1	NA	TGTGCCAGCTCCCCGGCTAGCGTCTACAATGAGCAGTTCTTC	CASSPASVYNEQFF
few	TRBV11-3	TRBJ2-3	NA	TGTGCCAGCAGCTTAACAGGGAGCACAGATACGCAGTATTTT	CASSLTGSTDTQYF
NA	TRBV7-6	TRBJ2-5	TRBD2	TGTGCCAGCAGGGCCCCTCGGGAGGGCCCCCAAGAGACCCAGTACTTC	CASRAPREGPQETQYF
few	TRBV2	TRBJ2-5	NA	TGTGCCAGCAGTGAGGGCCACAAAGAGACCCAGTACTTC	CASSEGHKETQYF
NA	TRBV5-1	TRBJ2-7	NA	TGCGCCAGCAGCTTGGGCCCGGGTACCTACGAGCAGTACTTC	CASSLGPGTYEQYF